The 2 T cell receptor beta chains in this list originate from one sample, sequenced in a study of early T cells in non-severe SARS-CoV-2 infection. TCRdb called the 5' RACE reads again in MiXCR, with one record for every CDR3 protein. The sample lists 65,000 to 95,000 distinct CDR3 sequences, over 8.5% occurring once. Sequenced sample: whole blood. All receptors derive from an adult who was a healthcare worker with PCR-confirmed SARS-CoV-2 infection or an uninfected control (not recorded which).

This clonotype has ten or more counts. This CDR3 reads CASSSQGEQFF. In nucleotides, the CDR3 is TGTGCCAGCAGCTCACAGGGTGAGCAGTTCTTC. The chain couples TRBV11-2 to TRBJ2-1; maybe TRBD1 (6 bases). Germline V gives CDR1 SGHAT, CDR2 FQNNGV. V was pared by 4 bases and J by 9 bases, with 7 bases between. This CDR3 spans 11 amino acids.

This clonotype has at least ten counts. The V call is TRBV28, the J call TRBJ2-2; D is unresolved. V lost 9 bases to trimming and J lost 5 bases, with 10 bases between them. The CDR3 covers 12 residues. Germline V gene sequence: CDR1 MDHEN, CDR2 SYDVKM. The CDR3 spells CASPHVTGELFF. CDR3 bases: TGTGCCAGTCCCCACGTTACCGGGGAGCTGTTTTTT. Drawing the rest from reference TRBV28 and TRBJ2-2, the complete variable domain is DVKVTQSSRYLVKRTGEKVFLECVQDMDHENMFWYRQDPGLGLRLIYFSYDVKMKEKGDIPEGYSVSREKKERFSLILESASTNQTSMYLCASPHVTGELFFGEGSRLTVL.